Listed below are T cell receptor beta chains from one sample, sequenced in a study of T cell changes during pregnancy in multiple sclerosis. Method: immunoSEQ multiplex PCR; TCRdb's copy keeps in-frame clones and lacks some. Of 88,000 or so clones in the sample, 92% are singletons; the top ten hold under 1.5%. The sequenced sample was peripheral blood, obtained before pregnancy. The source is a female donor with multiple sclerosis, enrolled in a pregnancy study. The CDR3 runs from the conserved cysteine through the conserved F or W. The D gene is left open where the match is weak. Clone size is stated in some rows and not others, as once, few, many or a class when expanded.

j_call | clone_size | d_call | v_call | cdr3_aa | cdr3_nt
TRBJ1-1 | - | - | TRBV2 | CASSAGDGGEAFF | TGTGCCAGCAGTGCAGGGGACGGCGGTGAAGCTTTCTTT
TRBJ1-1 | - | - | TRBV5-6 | CASSLGAGVMNTEAFF | TGTGCCAGCAGCTTGGGTGCAGGGGTGATGAACACTGAAGCTTTCTTT
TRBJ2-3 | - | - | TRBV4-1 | CASSQGLSLDTQYF | TGCGCCAGCAGCCAAGGACTGTCCCTAGATACGCAGTATTTT
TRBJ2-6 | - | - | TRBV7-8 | CASSLSEGAVLTF | TGTGCCAGCAGCTTATCCGAGGGAGCCGTCCTGACTTTC
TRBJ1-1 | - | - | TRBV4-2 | CASSHVTGLGPEAFF | TGTGCCAGCAGCCACGTCACAGGGCTGGGCCCTGAAGCTTTCTTT
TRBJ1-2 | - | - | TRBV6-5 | CASSYGAGYGYTF | TGTGCCAGCAGTTACGGGGCAGGCTATGGCTACACCTTC
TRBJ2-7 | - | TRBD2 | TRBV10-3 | CAIGTSSYEQYF | TGTGCCATAGGGACTAGCTCCTACGAGCAGTACTTC
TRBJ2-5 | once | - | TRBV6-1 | CASSVWAQETQYF | TGTGCCAGCAGTGTTTGGGCCCAAGAGACCCAGTACTTC
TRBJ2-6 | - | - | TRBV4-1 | CASSPDGGGRGANVLTF | TGCGCCAGCAGCCCGGACGGTGGAGGGAGAGGGGCCAACGTCCTGACTTTC
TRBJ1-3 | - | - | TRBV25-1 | CASRGESGNTIYF | TGTGCCAGCAGGGGCGAATCTGGAAACACCATATATTTT
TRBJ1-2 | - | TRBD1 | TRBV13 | CASSSDRDNYGYTF | TGTGCCAGCAGCTCGGACAGGGATAACTATGGCTACACCTTC
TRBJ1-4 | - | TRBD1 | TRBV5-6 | CASSLEGQGSEKLFF | TGTGCCAGCAGCTTGGAGGGACAGGGCAGTGAAAAACTGTTTTTT
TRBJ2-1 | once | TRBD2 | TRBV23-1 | CASHETRLAGGLILYNEQFF | TGCGCCAGTCATGAAACACGGCTAGCGGGGGGTTTAATCCTCTACAATGAGCAGTTCTTC
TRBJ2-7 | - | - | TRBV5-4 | CASSLFRGSYEQYF | TGTGCCAGCAGCTTATTTCGGGGGAGCTACGAGCAGTACTTC
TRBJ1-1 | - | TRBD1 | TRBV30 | CACQGQGRNTEAFF | TGTGCCTGCCAGGGACAGGGGAGGAACACTGAAGCTTTCTTT
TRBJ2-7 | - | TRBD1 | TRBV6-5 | CASSSPGQVSYEQYF | TGTGCCAGCAGTTCCCCGGGACAGGTCTCCTACGAGCAGTACTTC
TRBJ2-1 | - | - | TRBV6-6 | CASSSDNEQFF | TGTGCCAGCAGTTCAGACAATGAGCAGTTCTTC
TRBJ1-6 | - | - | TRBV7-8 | CASSLSSNSYNSPLHF | TGTGCCAGCAGCTTATCTTCTAATTCCTATAATTCACCCCTCCACTTT
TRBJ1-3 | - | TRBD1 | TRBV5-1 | CASSPQGARGNTIYF | TGCGCCAGCAGCCCCCAGGGGGCGAGAGGAAACACCATATATTTT
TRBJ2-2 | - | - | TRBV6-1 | CASSEARSPGGELFF | TGTGCCAGCAGTGAAGCGCGGTCACCGGGCGGGGAGCTGTTTTTT
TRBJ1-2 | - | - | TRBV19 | CASSIVQGNGGYTF | TGTGCCAGTAGTATCGTACAGGGTAACGGTGGCTACACCTTC
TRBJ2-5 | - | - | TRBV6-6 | CASSYIGGQETQYF | TGTGCCAGCAGTTACATCGGGGGTCAAGAGACCCAGTACTTC
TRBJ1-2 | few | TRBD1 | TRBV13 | CASSQGQVGGYTF | TGTGCCAGCAGTCAGGGACAGGTGGGGGGCTACACCTTC
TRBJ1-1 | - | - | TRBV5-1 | CASSVDSEAFF | TGCGCCAGCAGCGTGGACAGCGAAGCTTTCTTT
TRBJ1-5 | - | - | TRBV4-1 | CASSQSPQQPQHF | TGCGCCAGCAGCCAATCTCCCCAGCAGCCCCAGCATTTT
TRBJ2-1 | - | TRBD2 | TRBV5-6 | CASSFSGGLYNEQFF | TGTGCCAGCAGCTTTAGCGGGGGGCTCTACAATGAGCAGTTCTTC
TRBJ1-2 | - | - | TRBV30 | CACPFGYGYTF | TGTGCCTGCCCGTTCGGCTATGGCTACACCTTC